The table lists the clone carrying this TCR beta chain with a few counts. Antigen specificity is unknown. The CDR3 totals 13 residues. The germline V gene encodes CDR1 MNHEY and CDR2 SMNVEV (reference sequence). V lost 2 bases and J lost 5, with 10 bases in between. Eligible hyperthyroidism cases comprised new diagnoses of under 2 months' duration in individuals aged 18 to 65. Using RNA transcripts, the TCR beta CDR3 regions were amplified. RT-PCR was first run with HTBI primers, then multiplex PCR in a second round. TCRdb redid the calling of the multiplex PCR reads with MiXCR, one entry per CDR3 protein. The sample has roughly 1.1 million distinct CDR3 sequences; 35% to 40% are singletons. The data originate from a study of Graves' ophthalmopathy and Graves' hyperthyroidism. Study-level points and caveats: Ophthalmopathy progression cases were predicted by the model with roughly 68% sensitivity and less than 85% specificity. The authors also found most expanded thyroid clonotypes above 0.001 frequency in blood.

Specimen: peripheral blood or thyroid tissue (not recorded which). J is TRBJ2-7 and V is TRBV27; D gene unclear. The receptor was derived from an adult man with Graves' hyperthyroidism. DNA for the CDR3: TGTGCCAGCAGTTTAATGGCTACCGACGAGCAGTACTTC. This encodes CASSLMATDEQYF.